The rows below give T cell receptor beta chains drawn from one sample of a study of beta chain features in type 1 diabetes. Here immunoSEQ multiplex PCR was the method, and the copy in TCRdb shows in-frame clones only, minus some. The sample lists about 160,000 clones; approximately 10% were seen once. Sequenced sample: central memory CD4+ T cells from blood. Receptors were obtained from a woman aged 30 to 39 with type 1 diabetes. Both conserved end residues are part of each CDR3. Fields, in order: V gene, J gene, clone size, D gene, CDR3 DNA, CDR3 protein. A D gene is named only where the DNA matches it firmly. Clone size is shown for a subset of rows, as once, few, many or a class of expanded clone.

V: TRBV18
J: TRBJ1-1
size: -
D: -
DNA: TGTGCCAGCTCATTACAGGGTAACACTGAAGCTTTCTTT
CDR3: CASSLQGNTEAFF

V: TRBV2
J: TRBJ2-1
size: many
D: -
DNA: TGTGCCAGCAGTGAAAATCTAGTTGCCTACAATGAGCAGTTCTTC
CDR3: CASSENLVAYNEQFF

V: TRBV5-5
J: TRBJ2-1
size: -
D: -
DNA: TGTGCCAGCAGCCATCGCGGATTGAACAATGAGCAGTTCTTC
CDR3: CASSHRGLNNEQFF

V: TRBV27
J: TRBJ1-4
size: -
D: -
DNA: TGTGCCAGCAGTGTCCGACCGACAGGTATCTCTGAAAAACTGTTTTTT
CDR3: CASSVRPTGISEKLFF

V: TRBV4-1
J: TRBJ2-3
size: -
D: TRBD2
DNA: TGCGCCAGCAGCCAACCGCCGACTAGCAGGAACGCAGATACGCAGTATTTT
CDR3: CASSQPPTSRNADTQYF

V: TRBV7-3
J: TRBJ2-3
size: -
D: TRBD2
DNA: TGTGCCAGCAGCCCGGGACTAGCGGCTAGCACAGATACGCAGTATTTT
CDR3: CASSPGLAASTDTQYF

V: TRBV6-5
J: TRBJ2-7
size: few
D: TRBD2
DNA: TGTGCCAGCAGGGTTAAGACTAGCGGGGTTTCCGAGCAGTACTTC
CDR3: CASRVKTSGVSEQYF

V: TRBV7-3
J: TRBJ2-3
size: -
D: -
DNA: TGTGCCAGCAGCCGTTCTGATACGCAGTATTTT
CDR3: CASSRSDTQYF

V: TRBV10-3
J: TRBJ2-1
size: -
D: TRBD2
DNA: TGTGCCATCAGCGATTACCACGGGACTAGCGGGAGTCCCAATGAGCAGTTCTTC
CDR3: CAISDYHGTSGSPNEQFF

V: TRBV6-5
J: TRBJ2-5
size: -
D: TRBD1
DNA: TGTGCCAGCAGGCCGGTCGGACAGGGGAAAGAGACCCAGTACTTC
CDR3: CASRPVGQGKETQYF

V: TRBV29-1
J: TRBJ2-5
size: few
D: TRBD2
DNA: TGCAGCGTAACGACGGGAGGTGAGACCCAGTACTTC
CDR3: CSVTTGGETQYF

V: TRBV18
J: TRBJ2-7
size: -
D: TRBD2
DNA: TGTGCCAGCTCGGATGGCGCGGGAGTTTTTGACGAGCAGTACTTC
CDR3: CASSDGAGVFDEQYF

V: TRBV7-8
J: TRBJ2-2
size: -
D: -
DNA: TGTGCCAGCAGCTTAGGGACGGAGGCGAACACCGGGGAGCTGTTTTTT
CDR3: CASSLGTEANTGELFF

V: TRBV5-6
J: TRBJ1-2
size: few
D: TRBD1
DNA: TGTGCCAGCAGCCGAGGGACAGCCTATGGCTACACCTTC
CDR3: CASSRGTAYGYTF

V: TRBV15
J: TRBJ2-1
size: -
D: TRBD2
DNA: TGTGCCACCAGCAGACAGACTAGCGGGAGCCTCTACAATGAGCAGTTCTTC
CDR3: CATSRQTSGSLYNEQFF

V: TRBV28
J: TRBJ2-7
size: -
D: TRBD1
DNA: TGTGCCAGCAGTTCGCCGGGACAGCACTACGAGCAGTACTTC
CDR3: CASSSPGQHYEQYF

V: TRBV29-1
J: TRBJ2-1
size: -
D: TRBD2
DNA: TGCAGCGGCCGACGGACTAGCGTAGCCGAGCAGTTCTTC
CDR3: CSGRRTSVAEQFF

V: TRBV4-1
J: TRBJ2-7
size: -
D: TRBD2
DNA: TGCGCCAGCAGCCCCCTGGCCCCCCTAGCGGGTAGTCTACATCCCGAGCAGTACTTC
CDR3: CASSPLAPLAGSLHPEQYF

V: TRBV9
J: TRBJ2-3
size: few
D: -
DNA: TGTGCCAGCAGCGTTTTAGACACCGCTAGCACAGATACGCAGTATTTT
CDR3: CASSVLDTASTDTQYF

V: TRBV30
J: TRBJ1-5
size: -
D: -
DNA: TGTGCCTGGAGTCTGGGAGCCCGTCAGCCCCAGCATTTT
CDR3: CAWSLGARQPQHF

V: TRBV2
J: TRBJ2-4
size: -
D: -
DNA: TGTGCCAGCAGCGGGGAGACTAGTGGGAACTTC
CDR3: CASSGETSGNF

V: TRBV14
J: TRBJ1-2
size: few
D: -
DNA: TGTGCCAGCAGCCCAATTGGGGCAGAGAACTATGGCTACACCTTC
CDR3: CASSPIGAENYGYTF

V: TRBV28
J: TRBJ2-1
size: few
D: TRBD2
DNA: TGTGCCAGCAGTTCAGCAGCGGGAAAAAACTACAATGAGCAGTTCTTC
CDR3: CASSSAAGKNYNEQFF

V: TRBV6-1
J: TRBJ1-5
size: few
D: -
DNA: TGTGCCAGTCTCTCCCGAGACAGTGGTAATCAGCCCCAGCATTTT
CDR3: CASLSRDSGNQPQHF

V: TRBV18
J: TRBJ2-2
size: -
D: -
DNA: TGTGCCAGCTCACCACCGGGAGACACCGGGGAGCTGTTTTTT
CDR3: CASSPPGDTGELFF

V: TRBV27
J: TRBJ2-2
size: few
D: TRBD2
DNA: TGTGCCAGCAGTTTAAGCGGGGGGCGCAACGGGGAGCTGTTTTTT
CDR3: CASSLSGGRNGELFF

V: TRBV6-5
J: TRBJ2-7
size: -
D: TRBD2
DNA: TGTGCCAGCGGCCAAACGGGGCGGGGGGACTACGAGCAGTACTTC
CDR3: CASGQTGRGDYEQYF

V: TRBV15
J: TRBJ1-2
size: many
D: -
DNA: TGTGCCACCAGCAGAGATCTCCTGACAGGCTACACCTTC
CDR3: CATSRDLLTGYTF

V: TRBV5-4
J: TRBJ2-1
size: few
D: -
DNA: TGTGCCAGCAGCTTGACTGCCGACTCCTACAATGAGCAGTTCTTC
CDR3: CASSLTADSYNEQFF

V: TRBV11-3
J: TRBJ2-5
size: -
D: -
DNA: TGTGCCAGCAGCTCAGAAGTGTTTCGGCGCGGCCAAGAGACCCAGTACTTC
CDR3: CASSSEVFRRGQETQYF

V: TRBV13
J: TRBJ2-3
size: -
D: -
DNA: TGTGCCAGCAGGCAGGTAGATACGCAGTATTTT
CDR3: CASRQVDTQYF

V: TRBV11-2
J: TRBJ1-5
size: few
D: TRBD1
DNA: TGTGCCAGCAGCCAAGACAGGGTGTATCAGCCCCAGCATTTT
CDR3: CASSQDRVYQPQHF

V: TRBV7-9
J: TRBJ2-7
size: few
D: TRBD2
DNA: TGTGCCAGCATCAACAATGGGGGAGGGAGCGAGCAGTACTTC
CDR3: CASINNGGGSEQYF

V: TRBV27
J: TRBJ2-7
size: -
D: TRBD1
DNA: TGTGCCAGCGCTACGGGACAGCAAGGTAACGAGCAGTACTTC
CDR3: CASATGQQGNEQYF

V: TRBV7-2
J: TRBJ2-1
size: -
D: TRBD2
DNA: TGTGCCAGCAGCTTAGGACTAGCGGGCAACAATGAGCAGTTCTTC
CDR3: CASSLGLAGNNEQFF

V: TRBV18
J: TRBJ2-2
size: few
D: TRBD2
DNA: TGTGCCAGCTCACCATTGCTAGCGGGGAACACCGGGGAGCTGTTTTTT
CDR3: CASSPLLAGNTGELFF

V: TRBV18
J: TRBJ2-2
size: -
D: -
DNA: TGTGCCAGCTCACCACGGGGGGACCCGAACACCGGGGAGCTGTTTTTT
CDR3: CASSPRGDPNTGELFF

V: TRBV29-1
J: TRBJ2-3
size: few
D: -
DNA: TGCAGCGTTGACCCGACTTCAGATACGCAGTATTTT
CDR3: CSVDPTSDTQYF

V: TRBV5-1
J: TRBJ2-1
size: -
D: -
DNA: TGCGCCAGCAGCCGCACGGGACAAGACTACAATGAGCAGTTCTTC
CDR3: CASSRTGQDYNEQFF

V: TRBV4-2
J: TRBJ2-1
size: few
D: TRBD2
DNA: TGTGCCAGCAGCCAAGAGGGGACTAGCTACAATGAGCAGTTCTTC
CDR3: CASSQEGTSYNEQFF

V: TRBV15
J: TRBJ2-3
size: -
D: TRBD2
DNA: TGTGCCACCAGCAGAGATCTGACGGGAGGTGTGGCCGATACGCAGTATTTT
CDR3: CATSRDLTGGVADTQYF

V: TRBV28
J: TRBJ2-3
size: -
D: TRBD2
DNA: TGTGCCAGCACCGGAAGCGGGAGGGCGTCCTACACAGATACGCAGTATTTT
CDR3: CASTGSGRASYTDTQYF

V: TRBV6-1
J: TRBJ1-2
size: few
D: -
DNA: TGTGCCAGCAGTGAATACAGGGACGGTGGCTACACCTTC
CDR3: CASSEYRDGGYTF

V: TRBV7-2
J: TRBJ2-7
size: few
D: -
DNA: TGTGCCAGCAGCTTAGTTCAGAACTACGAGCAGTACTTC
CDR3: CASSLVQNYEQYF

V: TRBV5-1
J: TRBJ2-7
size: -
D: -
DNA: TGCGCCAGCAGTAACAGCAACTCCTACGAGCAGTACTTC
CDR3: CASSNSNSYEQYF